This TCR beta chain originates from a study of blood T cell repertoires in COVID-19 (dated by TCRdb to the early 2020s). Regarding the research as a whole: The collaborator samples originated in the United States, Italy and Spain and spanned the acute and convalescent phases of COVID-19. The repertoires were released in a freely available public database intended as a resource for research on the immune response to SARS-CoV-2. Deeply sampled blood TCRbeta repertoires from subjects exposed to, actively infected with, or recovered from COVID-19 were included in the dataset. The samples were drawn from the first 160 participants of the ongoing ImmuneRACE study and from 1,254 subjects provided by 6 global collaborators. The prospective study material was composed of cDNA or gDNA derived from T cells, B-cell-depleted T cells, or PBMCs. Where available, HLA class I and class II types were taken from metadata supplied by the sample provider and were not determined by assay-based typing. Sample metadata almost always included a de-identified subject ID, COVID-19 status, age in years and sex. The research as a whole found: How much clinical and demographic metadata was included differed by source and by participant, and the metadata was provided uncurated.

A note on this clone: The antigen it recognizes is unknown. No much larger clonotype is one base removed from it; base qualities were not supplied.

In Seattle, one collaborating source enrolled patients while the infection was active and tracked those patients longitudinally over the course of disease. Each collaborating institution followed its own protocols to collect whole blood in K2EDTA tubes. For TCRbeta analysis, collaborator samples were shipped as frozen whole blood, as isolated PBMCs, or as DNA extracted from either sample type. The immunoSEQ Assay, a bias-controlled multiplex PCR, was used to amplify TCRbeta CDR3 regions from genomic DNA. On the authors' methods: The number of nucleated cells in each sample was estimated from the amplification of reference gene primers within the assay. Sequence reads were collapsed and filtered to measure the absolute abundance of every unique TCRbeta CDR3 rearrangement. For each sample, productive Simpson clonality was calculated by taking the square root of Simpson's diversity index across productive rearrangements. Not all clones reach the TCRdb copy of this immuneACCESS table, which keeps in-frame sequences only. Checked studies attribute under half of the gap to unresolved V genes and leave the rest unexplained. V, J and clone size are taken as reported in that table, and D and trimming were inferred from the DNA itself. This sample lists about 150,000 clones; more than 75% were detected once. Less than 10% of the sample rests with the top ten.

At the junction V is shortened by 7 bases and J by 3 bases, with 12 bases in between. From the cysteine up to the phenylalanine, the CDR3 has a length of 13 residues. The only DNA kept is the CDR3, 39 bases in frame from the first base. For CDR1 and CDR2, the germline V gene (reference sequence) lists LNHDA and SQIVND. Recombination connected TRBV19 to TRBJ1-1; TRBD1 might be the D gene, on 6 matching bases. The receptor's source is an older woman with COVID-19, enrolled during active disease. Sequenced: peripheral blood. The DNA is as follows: TGTGCCAGTAACAGGGTGCGAGACACTGAAGCTTTCTTT. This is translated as CASNRVRDTEAFF.